The present T cell receptor (beta chain) was sequenced within a study of cytomegalovirus exposure and HLA in healthy donors. Vbeta (60) and Jbeta (13) primers were used in the PCR. The assay was immunoSEQ multiplex PCR, and TCRdb's table has in-frame clones only and misses some. The repertoire holds 55,000 to 70,000 clones, with roughly 74% as singletons. The study's findings and limits: Most likely, a cluster of highly shared sequence variants arose as a sequencing artifact. TCR beta chains numbering approximately 150 were designated cytomegalovirus-associated. With later analysis, a missense DCLRE1C variant became linked to TCR beta V- and J-gene trimming.

V was trimmed by 7 bases and J by 0 bases, leaving 10 bases between them. The CDR3 runs 14 residues. Looked up from germline, CDR1 is MNHNY and CDR2 is SVGAGI (reference sequence). As for this clone: Antigen unknown.

This TCR came from a woman aged 55-70 years in good health and CMV-seropositive. Material for sequencing was PBMCs. The chain links TRBV6-6 to TRBJ1-5; TRBD1 might be the D (5 bases). CDR3 sequence reads: CASKQENSNQPQHF. The CDR3 region has the DNA TGTGCCAGCAAACAGGAAAATAGCAATCAGCCCCAGCATTTT.